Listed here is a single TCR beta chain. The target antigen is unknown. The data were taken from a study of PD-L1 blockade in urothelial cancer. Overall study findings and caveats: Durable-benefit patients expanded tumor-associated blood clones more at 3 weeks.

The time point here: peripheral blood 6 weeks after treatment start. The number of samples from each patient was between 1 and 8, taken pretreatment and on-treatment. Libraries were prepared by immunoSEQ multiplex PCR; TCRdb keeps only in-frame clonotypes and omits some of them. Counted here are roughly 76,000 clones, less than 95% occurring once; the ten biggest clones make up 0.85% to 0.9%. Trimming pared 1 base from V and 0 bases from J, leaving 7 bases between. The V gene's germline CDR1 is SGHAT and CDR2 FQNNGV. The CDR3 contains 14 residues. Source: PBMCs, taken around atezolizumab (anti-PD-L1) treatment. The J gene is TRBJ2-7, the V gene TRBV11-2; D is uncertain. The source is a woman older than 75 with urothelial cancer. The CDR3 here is CASSLGQSSYEQYF. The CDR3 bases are TGTGCCAGCAGCTTAGGGCAGTCCTCCTACGAGCAGTACTTC.